This record concerns one T cell receptor beta chain sequence. Assay used: immunoSEQ multiplex PCR; TCRdb lists only in-frame clones, some missing. Of some 280,000 clones listed, almost 95% are singletons. V shed 2 bases, J shed 8 bases, and the junction held 6 bases outside the gene matches. The length of the CDR3 is 17 residues. CDR1 KGHSH and CDR2 LQKENI come from the germline V gene. The data are from a study of T cell responses to AZD1222 COVID-19 vaccine. The V call is TRBV18, the J call TRBJ2-4; 16 bases match TRBD2. This clonotype originated in an adult who received the AZD1222 COVID-19 vaccine. The material was peripheral blood, obtained 28 days after the second AZD1222 dose. In nucleotides, the CDR3 is TGTGCCAGCTCACCAAGGGGACTAGCGGGAGGGTTGGACATTCAGTACTTC. Translation gives CASSPRGLAGGLDIQYF.